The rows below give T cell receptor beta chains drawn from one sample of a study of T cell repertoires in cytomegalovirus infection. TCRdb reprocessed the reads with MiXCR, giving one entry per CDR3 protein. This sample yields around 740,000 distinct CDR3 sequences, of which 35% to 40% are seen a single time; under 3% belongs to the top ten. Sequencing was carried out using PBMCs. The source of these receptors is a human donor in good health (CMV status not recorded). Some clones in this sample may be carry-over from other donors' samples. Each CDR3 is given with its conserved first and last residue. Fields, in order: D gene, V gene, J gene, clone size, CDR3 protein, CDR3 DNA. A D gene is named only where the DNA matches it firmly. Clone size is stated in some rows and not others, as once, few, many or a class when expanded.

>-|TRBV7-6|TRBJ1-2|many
CASSLADGTAYGYTF
TGTGCCAGCAGCTTAGCGGATGGGACTGCATATGGCTACACCTTC
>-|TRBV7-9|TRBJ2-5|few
CASSLEGGVSQWAQYF
TGTGCCAGCAGCTTAGAAGGTGGTGTGAGCCAGTGGGCCCAGTACTTC
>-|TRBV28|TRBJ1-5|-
CASSFWAGRDGNQPQHF
TGTGCCAGCAGTTTTTGGGCGGGTAGGGATGGCAATCAGCCCCAGCATTTT
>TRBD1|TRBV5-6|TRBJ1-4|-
CASRLRGTGNEKLFF
TGTGCCAGCAGACTCCGGGGGACAGGGAATGAAAAACTGTTTTTT
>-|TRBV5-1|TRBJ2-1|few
CASSWGLREQFF
TGCGCCAGCAGCTGGGGACTCCGGGAGCAGTTCTTC
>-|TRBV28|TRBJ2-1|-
CASSGPYNDQFF
TGTGCCAGCAGTGGACCCTACAATGATCAGTTCTTC
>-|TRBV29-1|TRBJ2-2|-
CSVAPGRPTGELFF
TGCAGCGTTGCTCCAGGGAGGCCCACCGGGGAGCTGTTTTTT
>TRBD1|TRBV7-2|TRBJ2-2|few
CASSPRTGSGELFF
TGTGCCAGCAGCCCCCGGACAGGGTCCGGGGAGCTGTTTTTT
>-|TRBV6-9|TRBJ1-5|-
CASSYSRTAYNQPQHF
TGTGCCAGCAGTTATTCTCGGACAGCTTACAATCAGCCCCAGCATTTT
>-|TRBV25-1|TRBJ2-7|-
CASSVGWGYEQYF
TGTGCCAGCAGTGTGGGATGGGGCTACGAGCAGTACTTC
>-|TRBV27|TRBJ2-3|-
CASSLGGTPTDTQYF
TGTGCCAGCAGTTTAGGCGGGACGCCCACAGATACGCAGTATTTT
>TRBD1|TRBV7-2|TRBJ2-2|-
CASRFYRGVGGELFF
TGTGCCAGCAGGTTTTACAGGGGAGTTGGCGGGGAGCTGTTTTTT
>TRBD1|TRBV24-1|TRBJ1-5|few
CATSTGGEQPQHF
TGTGCCACCTCTACAGGGGGCGAACAGCCCCAGCATTTT
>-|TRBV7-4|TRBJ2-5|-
CASSLRGYQETQYF
TGTGCCAGCAGCTTACGCGGGTACCAAGAGACCCAGTACTTC
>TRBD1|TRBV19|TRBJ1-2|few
CASSKPGQLYGYTF
TGTGCCAGTAGTAAACCGGGACAGCTATATGGCTACACCTTC
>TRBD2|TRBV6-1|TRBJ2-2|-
CASRTPTSGRAPGGELFF
TGTGCCAGCAGGACACCGACTAGCGGGAGGGCCCCGGGCGGGGAGCTGTTTTTT
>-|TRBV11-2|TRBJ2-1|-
CASRPNRGPFYNEQFF
TGTGCCAGCAGACCTAATCGGGGACCTTTCTACAATGAGCAGTTCTTC
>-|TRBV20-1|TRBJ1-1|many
CSATQGGTEAFF
TGCAGTGCTACTCAGGGTGGAACTGAAGCTTTCTTT